This T cell receptor beta chain was obtained from a study of blood T cell repertoires in COVID-19 (TCRdb year 2020). Background on the whole study: The collaborator samples originated in the United States, Italy and Spain and spanned the acute and convalescent phases of COVID-19. The prospective study material was composed of cDNA or gDNA derived from T cells, B-cell-depleted T cells, or PBMCs. Subjects who had been exposed to COVID-19, were actively infected with it, or had recovered from it provided the deeply sampled blood TCRbeta repertoires that made up the dataset. The repertoires were released in a freely available public database intended as a resource for research on the immune response to SARS-CoV-2. The samples were drawn from two sources: the first 160 participants of the ongoing ImmuneRACE study, and 950 to 1,500 subjects contributed by 6 global collaborators. The sample metadata nearly always contained a de-identified subject ID, COVID-19 status, age in years and sex. Where HLA class I and class II types were available, the types were taken from metadata supplied by the sample provider, not from assay-based typing. On the study overall, not on this receptor specifically: Clinical and demographic metadata were provided uncurated, with the amount varying by source and participant.

TCRbeta CDR3 regions were amplified from genomic DNA by means of the immunoSEQ Assay, a bias-controlled multiplex PCR. In the paper's pipeline: Nucleated cell counts per sample were estimated from amplification of reference gene primers within the assay. To quantify the absolute abundance of each unique TCRbeta CDR3 rearrangement, sequence reads were collapsed and filtered. For each sample, productive Simpson clonality was calculated as the square root of Simpson's diversity index over productive rearrangements. TCRdb retrieved this table from immuneACCESS and kept in-frame rearrangements only. Not all clones are present; in checked studies, unresolved V genes account for under half, and no reason is known for the remainder. That table gives V, J and clone size, and the DNA gave D and trimming. The sample contains approximately 48,000 clones, approximately 85% of them found a single time. 5.5% to 7.5% of the sample is held by the ten biggest clonotypes.

The collaborating institutions used their own protocols to collect whole blood in K2EDTA tubes. For TCRbeta analysis, collaborators shipped samples as frozen whole blood, isolated PBMCs, or DNA extracted from either of those sample types. The germline V gene supplies CDR1 SGHTA and CDR2 FQGNSA. Including cysteine and phenylalanine, the CDR3 has 14 amino acids. The read is trimmed to its CDR3 DNA, 42 bases read in frame from base 1. V is pruned by 4 bases and J by 4 bases, leaving 5 bases of the junction without a gene match. This clone is a singleton in its sample. The specificity of this receptor is unknown. Base qualities are not recorded, but no much larger clone differs from it by a single base.

The sequence was obtained from a man in his 60s with acute or convalescent COVID-19. This chain is built from TRBV7-2 and TRBJ2-3, and 7 bases in between align with TRBD1. The specimen was peripheral blood. The DNA reads TGTGCCAGCAGCTCGACAGGGCCACCAGATACGCAGTATTTT. Translated, it gives CASSSTGPPDTQYF.